This is a list of T cell receptor beta chains from one sample in a study of shared clonotypes between healthy human individuals. The protocol was immunoSEQ multiplex PCR, while the TCRdb copy is restricted to in-frame clones and leaves out a portion. Altogether 650,000 to 700,000 clones are present, around 90% being singletons, with the ten largest covering about 34%. Sequencing was carried out using memory CD8+ T cells from PBMCs. These receptors came from a man in his late teens or twenties in good health. Some clones in this sample may be carry-over from other donors' samples. The CDR3 runs from the conserved cysteine through the conserved F or W. The D gene is left open where the match is weak. Size is stated for part of the rows, as once, few or many counts, or as a class when the clone is expanded.

V gene: TRBV10-2; clone size: NA; D gene: TRBD2; J gene: TRBJ2-1; CDR3 DNA: TGCGCCAGGTCACTTCCTAGCGGGCATGGAACTTTGCCCAACAATGAGCAGTTCTTC; CDR3 protein: CARSLPSGHGTLPNNEQFF
V gene: TRBV5-4; clone size: NA; D gene: NA; J gene: TRBJ1-1; CDR3 DNA: TGTGCCAGCAGCTTTGGTGAAAGTCCCGAAGCTTTCTTT; CDR3 protein: CASSFGESPEAFF
V gene: TRBV27; clone size: NA; D gene: NA; J gene: TRBJ1-2; CDR3 DNA: TGTGCCAGCAGTTTATCAGGATTCGGTCGCCGGGATGGCTACACCTTC; CDR3 protein: CASSLSGFGRRDGYTF
V gene: TRBV5-4; clone size: NA; D gene: NA; J gene: TRBJ2-5; CDR3 DNA: TGTGCCAGCAGCTCTAAACAATTCCAAGAGACCCAGTACTTC; CDR3 protein: CASSSKQFQETQYF
V gene: TRBV19; clone size: NA; D gene: NA; J gene: TRBJ2-1; CDR3 DNA: TGTGCCAGTAGTATCCGGGGGTCGACCTACAATGAGCAGTTCTTC; CDR3 protein: CASSIRGSTYNEQFF
V gene: TRBV4-1; clone size: NA; D gene: NA; J gene: TRBJ2-7; CDR3 DNA: TGCGCCAGCAGCCAAGTCCTTGTCACCTCCTACGAGCAGTACTTC; CDR3 protein: CASSQVLVTSYEQYF
V gene: TRBV4-1; clone size: NA; D gene: NA; J gene: TRBJ1-1; CDR3 DNA: TGCGCCAGCAGCCAAGTCTCGATACTGAACACTGAAGCTTTCTTT; CDR3 protein: CASSQVSILNTEAFF
V gene: TRBV7-8; clone size: NA; D gene: NA; J gene: TRBJ2-3; CDR3 DNA: TGTGCCAGCAGCTTAGTACGGGAGCCAACTCGGTATTTT; CDR3 protein: CASSLVREPTRYF
V gene: TRBV5-1; clone size: NA; D gene: NA; J gene: TRBJ2-3; CDR3 DNA: TGCGCCAGCAGCTTGCAGGTTGGGGGTCGTCCTAGCACAGATACGCAGTATTTT; CDR3 protein: CASSLQVGGRPSTDTQYF
V gene: TRBV5-6; clone size: NA; D gene: NA; J gene: TRBJ2-1; CDR3 DNA: TGTGCCAGCAGCTCAAGGCGCTACAATGAGCAGTTCTTC; CDR3 protein: CASSSRRYNEQFF
V gene: TRBV7-9; clone size: NA; D gene: TRBD1; J gene: TRBJ2-1; CDR3 DNA: TGTGCCAGCACCCTAGGGGGCCTCGGGGAGCAGTTCTTC; CDR3 protein: CASTLGGLGEQFF
V gene: TRBV11-2; clone size: once; D gene: NA; J gene: TRBJ2-1; CDR3 DNA: TGTGCCAGCAGCTTAGCGCCAAACGCTGGCACGGTCCACAATGAGCAGTTCTTC; CDR3 protein: CASSLAPNAGTVHNEQFF
V gene: TRBV9; clone size: NA; D gene: NA; J gene: TRBJ1-1; CDR3 DNA: TGTGCCAGCAGCTCTGGGGGGGAAGCTTTCTTT; CDR3 protein: CASSSGGEAFF
V gene: TRBV7-2; clone size: NA; D gene: NA; J gene: TRBJ1-6; CDR3 DNA: TGTGCCAGCAGCTTACTCCGAACCTATAATTCACCCCTCCACTTT; CDR3 protein: CASSLLRTYNSPLHF
V gene: TRBV27; clone size: NA; D gene: TRBD1; J gene: TRBJ1-4; CDR3 DNA: TGTGCCAGCAGTCCGGGGACAGGCGACCTGTTTTTT; CDR3 protein: CASSPGTGDLFF
V gene: TRBV28; clone size: NA; D gene: NA; J gene: TRBJ1-1; CDR3 DNA: TGTGCCAGCAGTTTACGAGGGTTCCACACTGAAGCTTTCTTT; CDR3 protein: CASSLRGFHTEAFF
V gene: TRBV30; clone size: NA; D gene: NA; J gene: TRBJ2-7; CDR3 DNA: TGTGCCTGGAGTTGGGGGAAGAGGGAGCAGTACTTC; CDR3 protein: CAWSWGKREQYF
V gene: TRBV11-2; clone size: NA; D gene: NA; J gene: TRBJ2-7; CDR3 DNA: TGTGCCAGCAGTTACGGGACCTCCACCTACGAGCAGTACTTC; CDR3 protein: CASSYGTSTYEQYF
V gene: TRBV5-1; clone size: NA; D gene: NA; J gene: TRBJ2-4; CDR3 DNA: TGCGCCAGCAGCTTGTTTTTAACCAAAAACATTCAGTACTTC; CDR3 protein: CASSLFLTKNIQYF
V gene: TRBV6-1; clone size: NA; D gene: TRBD1; J gene: TRBJ2-7; CDR3 DNA: TGTGCCAGCGGACAGGGCAGGATCTACGAGCAGTACTTC; CDR3 protein: CASGQGRIYEQYF
V gene: TRBV6-5; clone size: once; D gene: NA; J gene: TRBJ2-7; CDR3 DNA: TGTGCCAGCAGTTACTCGGTTGGCGGGATCTCCTACGAGCAGTACTTC; CDR3 protein: CASSYSVGGISYEQYF
V gene: TRBV7-6; clone size: NA; D gene: TRBD2; J gene: TRBJ2-7; CDR3 DNA: TGTGCCAGCAGCCGGACTAGCGGTTACGAGCAGTACTTC; CDR3 protein: CASSRTSGYEQYF
V gene: TRBV2; clone size: NA; D gene: NA; J gene: TRBJ2-7; CDR3 DNA: TGTGCCAACACCGGGGTAAGCTCCTACGAGCAGTACTTC; CDR3 protein: CANTGVSSYEQYF
V gene: TRBV7-2; clone size: NA; D gene: NA; J gene: TRBJ2-3; CDR3 DNA: TGTGCCAGCAGCCCTAGAACCTCCATGAGTTCGCAGTATTTT; CDR3 protein: CASSPRTSMSSQYF
V gene: TRBV27; clone size: NA; D gene: NA; J gene: TRBJ2-6; CDR3 DNA: TGTGCCAGCAGCCTAAATGGGGCCAACGTCCTGACTTTC; CDR3 protein: CASSLNGANVLTF
V gene: TRBV13; clone size: NA; D gene: TRBD1; J gene: TRBJ2-7; CDR3 DNA: TGTGCCAGCAGCTTTGAACATGAAGGACAGGGTTACGAGCAGTACTTC; CDR3 protein: CASSFEHEGQGYEQYF
V gene: TRBV2; clone size: NA; D gene: NA; J gene: TRBJ2-7; CDR3 DNA: TGTGCCAGCAGTGAAGCAAGGGGGACCAGGGCCCACGAGCAGTACTTC; CDR3 protein: CASSEARGTRAHEQYF
V gene: TRBV4-3; clone size: NA; D gene: NA; J gene: TRBJ2-1; CDR3 DNA: TGCGCCAGCAGCCAAGAAAGATGGGGGTACAATGAGCAGTTCTTC; CDR3 protein: CASSQERWGYNEQFF
V gene: TRBV27; clone size: once; D gene: TRBD2; J gene: TRBJ2-2; CDR3 DNA: TGTGCCACCAGGGGACTAGCGGGAGAGGTGACCGGGGAGCTGTTTTTT; CDR3 protein: CATRGLAGEVTGELFF
V gene: TRBV27; clone size: NA; D gene: TRBD1; J gene: TRBJ1-1; CDR3 DNA: TGTGCCAGCAGGGCCGGGACAGGGGCAAACACTGAAGCTTTCTTT; CDR3 protein: CASRAGTGANTEAFF
V gene: TRBV7-9; clone size: once; D gene: TRBD2; J gene: TRBJ2-2; CDR3 DNA: TGTGCCAGCAGCCCCGGGACTAGTATTTTGGTGGAGCTGTTTTTT; CDR3 protein: CASSPGTSILVELFF
V gene: TRBV27; clone size: NA; D gene: NA; J gene: TRBJ2-7; CDR3 DNA: TGTGCCAGCAGTTTAGGCACCTTCTACGAGCAGTACTTC; CDR3 protein: CASSLGTFYEQYF
V gene: TRBV9; clone size: NA; D gene: NA; J gene: TRBJ1-1; CDR3 DNA: TGTGCCAGCAGTCAATCCGCAGGTTATAAGGGGGCTTTCTTT; CDR3 protein: CASSQSAGYKGAFF
V gene: TRBV4-3; clone size: NA; D gene: NA; J gene: TRBJ2-3; CDR3 DNA: TGCGCCAGCAGCCAAGATGGAGGAGGTGGCACAGATACGCAGTATTTT; CDR3 protein: CASSQDGGGGTDTQYF
V gene: TRBV29-1; clone size: NA; D gene: NA; J gene: TRBJ1-2; CDR3 DNA: TGCAGCGTTGCAGCTCCTCCTGAGGGCTACACCTTC; CDR3 protein: CSVAAPPEGYTF
V gene: TRBV9; clone size: NA; D gene: NA; J gene: TRBJ1-3; CDR3 DNA: TGTGCCAGCAGCGAGACACCGCACTCTGGAAACACCATATATTTT; CDR3 protein: CASSETPHSGNTIYF
V gene: TRBV28; clone size: NA; D gene: NA; J gene: TRBJ1-5; CDR3 DNA: TGTGCCAGCAGAATAGTGTTGGGGGCTAGCAATCAGCCCCAGCATTTT; CDR3 protein: CASRIVLGASNQPQHF
V gene: TRBV7-8; clone size: once; D gene: NA; J gene: TRBJ2-7; CDR3 DNA: TGTGCCAGCAGCTTAGTGGCCGAGCAGTACTTC; CDR3 protein: CASSLVAEQYF
V gene: TRBV11-3; clone size: NA; D gene: TRBD1; J gene: TRBJ2-3; CDR3 DNA: TGTGCCAGCAGCCTTAGGGGGCAGAAAAGGGATACGCAGTATTTT; CDR3 protein: CASSLRGQKRDTQYF
V gene: TRBV12-5; clone size: few; D gene: NA; J gene: TRBJ2-1; CDR3 DNA: TGTGCTAGTGGTTATGGCCGATATGATGAGCAGTTCTTC; CDR3 protein: CASGYGRYDEQFF
V gene: TRBV12-5; clone size: NA; D gene: NA; J gene: TRBJ2-1; CDR3 DNA: TGTGCTAGTGCGGAGAGCTCCTACAATGAGCAGTTCTTC; CDR3 protein: CASAESSYNEQFF
V gene: TRBV27; clone size: NA; D gene: NA; J gene: TRBJ2-1; CDR3 DNA: TGTGCCAGCAGTTTATCTCGGGGGCGGTCGAATGAGCAGTTCTTC; CDR3 protein: CASSLSRGRSNEQFF
V gene: TRBV19; clone size: few; D gene: NA; J gene: TRBJ2-1; CDR3 DNA: TGTGCCAGTAGCCGACGCAACGGCGACAATGAGCAGTTCTTC; CDR3 protein: CASSRRNGDNEQFF
V gene: TRBV29-1; clone size: NA; D gene: TRBD1; J gene: TRBJ1-1; CDR3 DNA: TGCAGCGCTGGGACAGAGATGAACACTGAAGCTTTCTTT; CDR3 protein: CSAGTEMNTEAFF
V gene: TRBV4-2; clone size: NA; D gene: TRBD1; J gene: TRBJ2-7; CDR3 DNA: TGTGCCAGCAGCCTAGCGACAGGGGCCTACGAGCAGTACTTC; CDR3 protein: CASSLATGAYEQYF
V gene: TRBV6-1; clone size: NA; D gene: NA; J gene: TRBJ2-1; CDR3 DNA: TGTGCCAGCAGTGAAGTATCGGTTTGGGACTATGAGCAGTTCTTC; CDR3 protein: CASSEVSVWDYEQFF
V gene: TRBV5-1; clone size: NA; D gene: TRBD2; J gene: TRBJ2-7; CDR3 DNA: TGCGCCAGCAGCTGGGAAGGTAGCGGGAGGGCCTACTTAAGCTTTGCCTACGAGCAGTACTTC; CDR3 protein: CASSWEGSGRAYLSFAYEQYF
V gene: TRBV9; clone size: NA; D gene: NA; J gene: TRBJ2-7; CDR3 DNA: TGTGCCAGCAGCCCTCGGGCGGACATCGGGTACGAGCAGTACTTC; CDR3 protein: CASSPRADIGYEQYF
V gene: TRBV7-3; clone size: NA; D gene: NA; J gene: TRBJ2-1; CDR3 DNA: TGTGCCAGCAGCTTGGGGACTGGGAATGAGCAGTTCTTC; CDR3 protein: CASSLGTGNEQFF
V gene: TRBV6-5; clone size: NA; D gene: TRBD1; J gene: TRBJ2-2; CDR3 DNA: TGTGCCAGCAGCAGGGGGCGCGACACCGGGGAGCTGTTTTTT; CDR3 protein: CASSRGRDTGELFF